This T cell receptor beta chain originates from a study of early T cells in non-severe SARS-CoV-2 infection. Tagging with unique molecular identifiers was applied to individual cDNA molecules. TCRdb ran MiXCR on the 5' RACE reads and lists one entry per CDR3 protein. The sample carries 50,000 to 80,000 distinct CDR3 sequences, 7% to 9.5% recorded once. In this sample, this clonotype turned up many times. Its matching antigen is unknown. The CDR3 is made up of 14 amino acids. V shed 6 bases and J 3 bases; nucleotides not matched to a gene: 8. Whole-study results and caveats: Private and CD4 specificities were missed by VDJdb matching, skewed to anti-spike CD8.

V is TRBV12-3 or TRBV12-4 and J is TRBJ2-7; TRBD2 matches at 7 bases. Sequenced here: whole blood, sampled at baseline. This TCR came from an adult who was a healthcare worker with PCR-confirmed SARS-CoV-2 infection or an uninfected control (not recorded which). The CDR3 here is CASSLSGLDYEQYF. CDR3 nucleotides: TGTGCCAGCAGCCTTAGCGGGCTCGACTACGAGCAGTACTTC.